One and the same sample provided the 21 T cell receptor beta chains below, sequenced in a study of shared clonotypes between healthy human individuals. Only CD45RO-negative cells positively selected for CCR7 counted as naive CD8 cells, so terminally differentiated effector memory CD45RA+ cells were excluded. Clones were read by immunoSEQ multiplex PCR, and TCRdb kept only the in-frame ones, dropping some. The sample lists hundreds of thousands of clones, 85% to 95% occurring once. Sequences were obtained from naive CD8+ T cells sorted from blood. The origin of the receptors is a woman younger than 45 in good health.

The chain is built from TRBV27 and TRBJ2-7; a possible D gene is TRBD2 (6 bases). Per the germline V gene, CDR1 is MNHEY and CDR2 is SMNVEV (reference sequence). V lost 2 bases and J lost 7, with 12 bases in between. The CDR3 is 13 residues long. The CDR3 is CASSLGLSGEQYF. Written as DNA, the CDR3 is TGTGCCAGCAGTTTAGGCCTGAGCGGGGAGCAGTACTTC.

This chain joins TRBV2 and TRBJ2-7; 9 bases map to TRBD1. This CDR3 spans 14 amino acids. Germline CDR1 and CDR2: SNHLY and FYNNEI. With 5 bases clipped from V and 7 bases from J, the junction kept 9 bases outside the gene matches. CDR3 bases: TGTGCCAGCAGTAGCGGGACAGGGTGGCAAGAGCAGTACTTC. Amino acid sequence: CASSSGTGWQEQYF.

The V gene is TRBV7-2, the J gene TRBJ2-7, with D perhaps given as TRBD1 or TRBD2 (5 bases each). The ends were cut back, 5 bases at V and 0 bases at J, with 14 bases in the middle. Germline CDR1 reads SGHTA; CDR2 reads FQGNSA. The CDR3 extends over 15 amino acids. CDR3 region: CASSPWGISSYEQYF. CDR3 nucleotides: TGTGCCAGCAGCCCCTGGGGGATTAGCTCCTACGAGCAGTACTTC.

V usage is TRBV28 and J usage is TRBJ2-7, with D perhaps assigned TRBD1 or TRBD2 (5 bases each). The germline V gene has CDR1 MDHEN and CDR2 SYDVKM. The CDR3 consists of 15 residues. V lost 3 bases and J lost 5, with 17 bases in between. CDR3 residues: CASSFFGTVKNEQYF. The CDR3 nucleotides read TGTGCCAGCAGTTTTTTTGGGACGGTTAAGAACGAGCAGTACTTC. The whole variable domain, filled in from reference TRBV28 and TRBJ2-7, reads DVKVTQSSRYLVKRTGEKVFLECVQDMDHENMFWYRQDPGLGLRLIYFSYDVKMKEKGDIPEGYSVSREKKERFSLILESASTNQTSMYLCASSFFGTVKNEQYFGPGTRLTVT.

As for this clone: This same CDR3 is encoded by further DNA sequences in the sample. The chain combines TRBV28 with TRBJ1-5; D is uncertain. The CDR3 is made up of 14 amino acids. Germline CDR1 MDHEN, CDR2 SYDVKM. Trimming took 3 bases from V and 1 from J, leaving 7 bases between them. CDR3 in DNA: TGTGCCAGCAGTTTTCTTAGGAGCAATCAGCCCCAGCATTTT. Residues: CASSFLRSNQPQHF.

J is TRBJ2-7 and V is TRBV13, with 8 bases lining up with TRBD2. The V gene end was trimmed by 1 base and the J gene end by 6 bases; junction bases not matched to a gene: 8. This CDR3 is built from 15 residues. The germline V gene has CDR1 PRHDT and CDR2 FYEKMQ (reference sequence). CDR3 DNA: TGTGCCAGCAGCTTAGACCCGGGACTAGACTCCGAGCAGTACTTC. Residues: CASSLDPGLDSEQYF.

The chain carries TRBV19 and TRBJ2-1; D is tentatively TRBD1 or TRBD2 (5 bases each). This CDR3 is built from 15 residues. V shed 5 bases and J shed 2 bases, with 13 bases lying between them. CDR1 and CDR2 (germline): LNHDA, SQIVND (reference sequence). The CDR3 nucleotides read TGTGCCAGTAGTCCCGGGACCTTGACCTACAATGAGCAGTTCTTC. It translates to CASSPGTLTYNEQFF. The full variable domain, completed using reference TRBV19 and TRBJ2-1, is DGGITQSPKYLFRKEGQNVTLSCEQNLNHDAMYWYRQDPGQGLRLIYYSQIVNDFQKGDIAEGYSVSREKKESFPLTVTSAQKNPTAFYLCASSPGTLTYNEQFFGPGTRLTVL.

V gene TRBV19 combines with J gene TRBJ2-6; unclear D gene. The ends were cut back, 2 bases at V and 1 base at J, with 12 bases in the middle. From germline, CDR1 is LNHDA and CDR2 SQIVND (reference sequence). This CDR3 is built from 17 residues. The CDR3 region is CASSIRSWASGANVLTF. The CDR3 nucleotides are TGTGCCAGTAGTATAAGATCGTGGGCTTCTGGGGCCAACGTCCTGACTTTC.

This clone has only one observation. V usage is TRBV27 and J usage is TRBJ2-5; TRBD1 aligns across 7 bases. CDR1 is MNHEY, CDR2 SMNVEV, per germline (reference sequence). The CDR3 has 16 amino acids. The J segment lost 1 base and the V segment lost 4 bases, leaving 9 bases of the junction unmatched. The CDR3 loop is CASSSRRQGPQETQYF. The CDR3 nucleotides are TGTGCCAGCAGTTCCCGGAGACAGGGTCCCCAAGAGACCCAGTACTTC.

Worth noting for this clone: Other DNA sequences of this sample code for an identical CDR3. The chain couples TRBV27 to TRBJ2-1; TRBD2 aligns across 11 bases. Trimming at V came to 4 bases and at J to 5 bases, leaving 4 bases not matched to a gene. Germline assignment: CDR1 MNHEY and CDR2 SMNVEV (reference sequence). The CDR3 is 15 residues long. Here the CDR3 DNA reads TGTGCCAGCAGTTCCGGGACTAGCGGTAACAATGAGCAGTTCTTC. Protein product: CASSSGTSGNNEQFF.

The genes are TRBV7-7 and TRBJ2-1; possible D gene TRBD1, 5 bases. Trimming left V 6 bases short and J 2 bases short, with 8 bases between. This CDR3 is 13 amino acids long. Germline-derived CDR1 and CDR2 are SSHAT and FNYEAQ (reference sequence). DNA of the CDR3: TGTGCCAGCAGTCAGACAGCCTACAATGAGCAGTTCTTC. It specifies CASSQTAYNEQFF.

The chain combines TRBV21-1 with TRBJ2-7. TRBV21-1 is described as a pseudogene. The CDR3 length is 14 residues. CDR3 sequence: CASSKALSRLGQYF. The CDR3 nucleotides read TGTGCCAGCAGCAAAGCGCTTTCGCGCCTCGGACAGTACTTC.

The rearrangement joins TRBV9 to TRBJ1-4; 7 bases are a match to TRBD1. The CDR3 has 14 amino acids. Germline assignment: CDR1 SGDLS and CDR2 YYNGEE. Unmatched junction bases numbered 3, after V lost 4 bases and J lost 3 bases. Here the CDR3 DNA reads TGTGCCAGCAGCCCCCAGGGGGCTAATGAAAAACTGTTTTTT. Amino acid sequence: CASSPQGANEKLFF.

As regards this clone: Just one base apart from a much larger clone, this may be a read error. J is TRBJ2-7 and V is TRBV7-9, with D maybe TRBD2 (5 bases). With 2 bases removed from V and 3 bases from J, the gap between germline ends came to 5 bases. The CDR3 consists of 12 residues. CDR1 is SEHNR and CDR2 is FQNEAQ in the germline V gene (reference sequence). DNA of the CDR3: TGTGCCAGCAGCTTACGGGGCTACGAGCAGTACTTC. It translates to CASSLRGYEQYF.

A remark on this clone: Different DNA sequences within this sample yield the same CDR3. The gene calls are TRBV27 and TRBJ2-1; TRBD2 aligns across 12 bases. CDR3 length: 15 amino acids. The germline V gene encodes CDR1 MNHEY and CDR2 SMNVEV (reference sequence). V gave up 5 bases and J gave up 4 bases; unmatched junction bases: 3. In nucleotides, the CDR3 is TGTGCCAGCAGTATAGGACTAGCGGGGTACAATGAGCAGTTCTTC. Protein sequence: CASSIGLAGYNEQFF.

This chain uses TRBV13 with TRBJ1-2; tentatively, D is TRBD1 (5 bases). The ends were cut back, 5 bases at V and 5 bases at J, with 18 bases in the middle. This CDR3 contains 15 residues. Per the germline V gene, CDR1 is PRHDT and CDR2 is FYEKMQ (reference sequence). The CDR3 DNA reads TGTGCCAGCAGCCACGCAGGGCCGACGGGTTATGGCTACACCTTC. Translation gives CASSHAGPTGYGYTF.

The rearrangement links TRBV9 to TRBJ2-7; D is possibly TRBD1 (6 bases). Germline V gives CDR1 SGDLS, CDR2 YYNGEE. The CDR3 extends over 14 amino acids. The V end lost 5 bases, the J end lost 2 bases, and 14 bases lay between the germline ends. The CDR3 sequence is CASSADSETYEQYF. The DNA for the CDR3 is TGTGCCAGCAGTGCGGACAGTGAAACCTACGAGCAGTACTTC.

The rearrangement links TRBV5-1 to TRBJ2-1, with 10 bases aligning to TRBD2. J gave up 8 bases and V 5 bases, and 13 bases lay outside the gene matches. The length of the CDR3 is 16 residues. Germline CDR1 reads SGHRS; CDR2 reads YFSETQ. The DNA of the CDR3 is TGCGCCAGCAGTTCCGTCCTAGCGGGAGTTGGAGATGAGCAGTTCTTC. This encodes CASSSVLAGVGDEQFF.

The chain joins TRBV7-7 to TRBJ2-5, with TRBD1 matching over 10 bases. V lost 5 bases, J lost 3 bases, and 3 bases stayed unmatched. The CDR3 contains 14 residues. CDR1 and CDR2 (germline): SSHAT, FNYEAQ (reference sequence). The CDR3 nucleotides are TGTGCCAGCAGCCGAGGGACAGGGGAAGAGACCCAGTACTTC. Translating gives CASSRGTGEETQYF.

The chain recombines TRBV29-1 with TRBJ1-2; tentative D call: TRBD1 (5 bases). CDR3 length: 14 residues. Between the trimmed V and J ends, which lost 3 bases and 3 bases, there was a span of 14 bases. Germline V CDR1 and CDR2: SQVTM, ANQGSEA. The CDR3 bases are TGCAGCGTTGATGTAGGGGTACGGCACTATGGCTACACCTTC. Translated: CSVDVGVRHYGYTF.

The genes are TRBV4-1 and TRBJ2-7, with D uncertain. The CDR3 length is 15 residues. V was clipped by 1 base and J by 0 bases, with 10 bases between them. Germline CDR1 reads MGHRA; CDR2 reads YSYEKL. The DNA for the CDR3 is TGCGCCAGCAGCCAAGGGGTAAGGGCCTCCTACGAGCAGTACTTC. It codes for CASSQGVRASYEQYF.